This T cell receptor beta chain is from a study of T cells after yellow fever vaccination. General study findings and limits: Compared with primary, the secondary response was weaker and peaked at day 5, not 15.

TCRdb reanalysed the 5' RACE reads using MiXCR and keeps one entry per CDR3 protein. The table shows some 73,000 distinct CDR3 sequences, with 7.5% to 8% occurring only once. This clonotype came up a few times. Its specificity is not known. Specimen: CD8+ T cells sorted from PBMCs, collected on the day of the yellow fever booster vaccination. This clonotype originated in a man aged 25 to 40 who received the YFV17D yellow fever vaccine.

CDR3 sequence (DNA): TGCGCCAGCAGCCAAGATCGACAGTACACCGGGGAGCTGTTTTTT. This translates into CASSQDRQYTGELFF. J is TRBJ2-2 and V is TRBV4-3; a weak D match, TRBD1 (5 bases). The germline gives CDR1 LGHNA, CDR2 YSLEER. Trimming took off 0 bases at V and 3 bases at J, with 8 bases between the two ends. This CDR3 contains 15 residues.